These T cell receptor beta chains were read from a single sample in a study of blood T cell repertoires in COVID-19. Profiled with immunoSEQ multiplex PCR; TCRdb holds only in-frame clones, not every one. The sample has 250,000 or so clones, about 89% seen once; the top ten hold approximately 1.5%. Sequencing was carried out using peripheral blood. The receptors derive from a woman aged 40 to 50 who had recovered from COVID-19. Both conserved end residues are part of each CDR3. Fields, in order: CDR3 DNA, CDR3 protein, clone size, V gene, J gene, D gene. The D gene is left open where the match is weak. The size of a clone is reported for some rows only, either as once, few or many, or as a class for expanded clones.

DNA: TGTGCCACCAGCAGGTCTAAGGGGGCAGGCAGCTCCTACGAGCAGTACTTC
CDR3: CATSRSKGAGSSYEQYF
size: -
V: TRBV15
J: TRBJ2-7
D: TRBD1

DNA: TGCGCCAGCAGCTTGATCGCACAGGGCTCCACAGATACGCAGTATTTT
CDR3: CASSLIAQGSTDTQYF
size: -
V: TRBV5-1
J: TRBJ2-3
D: -

DNA: TGCGCCAGCAGCTTGGCCGGGGGAGTCTACTACAATGAGCAGTTCTTC
CDR3: CASSLAGGVYYNEQFF
size: once
V: TRBV5-1
J: TRBJ2-1
D: -

DNA: TGTGCCAGCAGCTTAGCGCGGCTGGGGGGGACCCAGTACTTC
CDR3: CASSLARLGGTQYF
size: -
V: TRBV7-2
J: TRBJ2-5
D: -

DNA: TGTGCCAGCAGCTCGGGGAGGCTCGGCTATGGCTACACCTTC
CDR3: CASSSGRLGYGYTF
size: -
V: TRBV5-5
J: TRBJ1-2
D: -

DNA: TGTGCCAGCAGCTATCTACATGAAAAACTGTTTTTT
CDR3: CASSYLHEKLFF
size: -
V: TRBV6-5
J: TRBJ1-4
D: -

DNA: TGTGCCAGCAACCCGACAGGGAACATGAACACTGAAGCTTTCTTT
CDR3: CASNPTGNMNTEAFF
size: -
V: TRBV9
J: TRBJ1-1
D: TRBD1

DNA: TGTGCCAGCAGCCAAGATCGGGGGCCGGCGGGGGACACTGAAGCTTTCTTT
CDR3: CASSQDRGPAGDTEAFF
size: -
V: TRBV14
J: TRBJ1-1
D: -

DNA: TGTGCCAGCAGCTTTCAGGGGAACTATGGCTACACCTTC
CDR3: CASSFQGNYGYTF
size: -
V: TRBV7-2
J: TRBJ1-2
D: -

DNA: TGTGCCAGCGCCGACGGGCAGGGCTATCAGCCCCAGCATTTT
CDR3: CASADGQGYQPQHF
size: -
V: TRBV2
J: TRBJ1-5
D: -

DNA: TGTGCCAGCCCGACTAGAGTTTCCTACAATGAGCAGTTCTTC
CDR3: CASPTRVSYNEQFF
size: -
V: TRBV27
J: TRBJ2-1
D: -

DNA: TGTGCCAGCAGTTCCGGGCTAGCGGGGGCCACAGATACGCAGTATTTT
CDR3: CASSSGLAGATDTQYF
size: -
V: TRBV6-5
J: TRBJ2-3
D: TRBD2

DNA: TGCGCCAGCAGCCAAGGTTCGTTTAATGAAAAACTGTTTTTT
CDR3: CASSQGSFNEKLFF
size: -
V: TRBV4-3
J: TRBJ1-4
D: -

DNA: TGCGCCACCGCCCTACAGGGGGCCCGGCAAGAGACCCAGTACTTC
CDR3: CATALQGARQETQYF
size: -
V: TRBV5-1
J: TRBJ2-5
D: TRBD1

DNA: TGTGCCAGCTCATTTCTGGGACAGGGAGGGCCCTCTGGAAACACCATATATTTT
CDR3: CASSFLGQGGPSGNTIYF
size: -
V: TRBV18
J: TRBJ1-3
D: TRBD1

DNA: TGTGCCAGCAGCGTAGGGCAGGGGAACTATGGCTACACCTTC
CDR3: CASSVGQGNYGYTF
size: -
V: TRBV9
J: TRBJ1-2
D: -

DNA: TGTGCCAGCAGCCGAGACAGGGTAGGATATGGCTACACCTTC
CDR3: CASSRDRVGYGYTF
size: -
V: TRBV7-8
J: TRBJ1-2
D: TRBD1

DNA: TGTGCCAGCAGCCAGGTTCATACGGGGGTCGAAAAACTGTTTTTT
CDR3: CASSQVHTGVEKLFF
size: -
V: TRBV14
J: TRBJ1-4
D: -

DNA: TGTGCCAGTAGTATAGATATAGTAAGGGGCGCAGGCTACACCTTC
CDR3: CASSIDIVRGAGYTF
size: -
V: TRBV19
J: TRBJ1-2
D: -

DNA: TGCGCCAGCAGCTTGTTTCCCGCTACCGTGAACACTGAAGCTTTCTTT
CDR3: CASSLFPATVNTEAFF
size: -
V: TRBV5-1
J: TRBJ1-1
D: -

DNA: TGCGCCAGCAGCTCCGACAGTAGCGAGCAGTACTTC
CDR3: CASSSDSSEQYF
size: -
V: TRBV5-1
J: TRBJ2-7
D: -

DNA: TGTGCCAGTAGTATCGGCGGGACTTTCGATTTT
CDR3: CASSIGGTFDF
size: -
V: TRBV19
J: TRBJ1-5
D: -

DNA: TGTGCCAGCAGCTGGACAGTACCCCCGAACTATGGCTACACCTTC
CDR3: CASSWTVPPNYGYTF
size: -
V: TRBV21-1
J: TRBJ1-2
D: -

DNA: TGTGCCAGCAGCCGGACAGGGGGAAAAGAGACCCAGTACTTC
CDR3: CASSRTGGKETQYF
size: -
V: TRBV7-9
J: TRBJ2-5
D: TRBD1

DNA: TGTGCCAGCAGCCTGGACAGCCATCAGCCCCAGCATTTT
CDR3: CASSLDSHQPQHF
size: -
V: TRBV7-2
J: TRBJ1-5
D: -

DNA: TGTGCTAGTGGTTTGTCCGTCCAGGGGCGTTACACTGAAGCTTTCTTT
CDR3: CASGLSVQGRYTEAFF
size: few
V: TRBV12-5
J: TRBJ1-1
D: -

DNA: TGCGCCAGCAGCTTGGTCCCCAGGACTAGCGGCCAAGAGACCCAGTACTTC
CDR3: CASSLVPRTSGQETQYF
size: -
V: TRBV5-1
J: TRBJ2-5
D: TRBD2

DNA: TGTGCTAGTGGTTTGCCTCGGGGGAGCTACACCTTC
CDR3: CASGLPRGSYTF
size: -
V: TRBV12-5
J: TRBJ1-2
D: -

DNA: TGTGCCAGCAGCAGAACCTCAGGGCAGCCCCAGCATTTT
CDR3: CASSRTSGQPQHF
size: -
V: TRBV11-2
J: TRBJ1-5
D: -

DNA: TGTGCCAGCAGCCCGGACAGGCTAATTAACTATGGCTACACCTTC
CDR3: CASSPDRLINYGYTF
size: -
V: TRBV11-2
J: TRBJ1-2
D: TRBD1

DNA: TGTGCCAGCAGCCCCGTAGAACCGAACACTGAAGCTTTCTTT
CDR3: CASSPVEPNTEAFF
size: -
V: TRBV7-9
J: TRBJ1-1
D: -

DNA: TGTGCCAGCAGTGAATTGGGGCAGGGGGCGGGTTCTCAGCCCCAGCATTTT
CDR3: CASSELGQGAGSQPQHF
size: -
V: TRBV2
J: TRBJ1-5
D: TRBD1

DNA: TGTGCCAGCTTCCAAGAGGGCAAGAGACCACCGTTCTTC
CDR3: CASFQEGKRPPFF
size: -
V: TRBV18
J: TRBJ2-1
D: -

DNA: TGTGCCAGCAGTTTATCCTCGCGACAGGGAAGGTCAGATACGCAGTATTTT
CDR3: CASSLSSRQGRSDTQYF
size: -
V: TRBV28
J: TRBJ2-3
D: TRBD1

DNA: TGTGCCAGCACTAGGTCCAGGGTGGGATTCACCGGGGAGCTGTTTTTT
CDR3: CASTRSRVGFTGELFF
size: -
V: TRBV27
J: TRBJ2-2
D: -

DNA: TGTGCCAGCAGCTTAGGGAGGACTAGAGTGTACGAGCAGTACTTC
CDR3: CASSLGRTRVYEQYF
size: -
V: TRBV7-2
J: TRBJ2-7
D: TRBD2

DNA: TGTGCCAGCAGGGGGGACAGGTCCGCTAACTATGGCTACACCTTC
CDR3: CASRGDRSANYGYTF
size: -
V: TRBV6-5
J: TRBJ1-2
D: TRBD1

DNA: TGTGCCAGCAGTCTTACCCGACAGGGCTCTGGAAACACCATATATTTT
CDR3: CASSLTRQGSGNTIYF
size: -
V: TRBV2
J: TRBJ1-3
D: TRBD1

DNA: TGTGCCAGCAGTGAAAGAAGGGAGGTGGGGGGCTACACCTTC
CDR3: CASSERREVGGYTF
size: -
V: TRBV2
J: TRBJ1-2
D: -

DNA: TGTGCCTGGAGTGTAAACGAGCTCTACGAGCAGTACTTC
CDR3: CAWSVNELYEQYF
size: -
V: TRBV30
J: TRBJ2-7
D: -

DNA: TGTGCCAGCTCTCCGGGACTAGCGGGGGCCGCCTACGAGCAGTACTTC
CDR3: CASSPGLAGAAYEQYF
size: -
V: TRBV18
J: TRBJ2-7
D: TRBD2

DNA: TGTGCCAGCTCCCCCCCGGTGGTGGAGACCCAGTACTTC
CDR3: CASSPPVVETQYF
size: -
V: TRBV18
J: TRBJ2-5
D: -

DNA: TGTGCCAGCAGTGAAGTGCGGAACATGAACACTGAAGCTTTCTTT
CDR3: CASSEVRNMNTEAFF
size: few
V: TRBV2
J: TRBJ1-1
D: -

DNA: TGTGCCAGCAACCCCCAGCGGGGGGTAGGGGAGCAGTTCTTC
CDR3: CASNPQRGVGEQFF
size: -
V: TRBV3-1/TRBV3-2
J: TRBJ2-1
D: TRBD2

DNA: TGTGCCAGCAGCGGACCCGGGAACAGGGTCATTGGGTACTATGGCTACACCTTC
CDR3: CASSGPGNRVIGYYGYTF
size: -
V: TRBV7-9
J: TRBJ1-2
D: -

DNA: TGTGCCAGCAGCTTGAGGGGTAACACTGAAGCTTTCTTT
CDR3: CASSLRGNTEAFF
size: -
V: TRBV5-5
J: TRBJ1-1
D: -

DNA: TGTGCCAGCAGCCTCAACCTGCGACAGGGACCTAATTCACCCCTCCACTTT
CDR3: CASSLNLRQGPNSPLHF
size: -
V: TRBV11-2
J: TRBJ1-6
D: TRBD1

DNA: TGTGCCAGTAGTCAGAAGACAGGGGGCATCTTTGGCTACACCTTC
CDR3: CASSQKTGGIFGYTF
size: -
V: TRBV19
J: TRBJ1-2
D: TRBD1

DNA: TGTGCCAGCAGCCAAATAAGGGCTGGGACTAGCGGGAGTTATTCCTACAATGAGCAGTTCTTC
CDR3: CASSQIRAGTSGSYSYNEQFF
size: -
V: TRBV3-1/TRBV3-2
J: TRBJ2-1
D: TRBD2

DNA: TGTGCCAGCAGTTCGGAGCCTCGCTACAATGAGCAGTTCTTC
CDR3: CASSSEPRYNEQFF
size: -
V: TRBV5-5
J: TRBJ2-1
D: -

DNA: TGTGCCTGGAGCCCCACCGCGGGAGGGGGCGAAATAGATACGCAGTATTTT
CDR3: CAWSPTAGGGEIDTQYF
size: -
V: TRBV30
J: TRBJ2-3
D: TRBD2

DNA: TGTGCCAGCAGCGACGGACTAGATATCGAGCAGTACTTC
CDR3: CASSDGLDIEQYF
size: -
V: TRBV9
J: TRBJ2-7
D: TRBD2

DNA: TGTGCCAGCAGCGTGGGTGGTCTAGATTTAGCGCAGTATTTT
CDR3: CASSVGGLDLAQYF
size: -
V: TRBV9
J: TRBJ2-3
D: -

DNA: TGCGCCAGCAGCTCCTCGACAGTATCCTATGGCTACACCTTC
CDR3: CASSSSTVSYGYTF
size: -
V: TRBV5-1
J: TRBJ1-2
D: -

DNA: TGTGCCAGCAGTGAGATGGGGAGGTGGTCTGGAAACACCATATATTTT
CDR3: CASSEMGRWSGNTIYF
size: -
V: TRBV6-1
J: TRBJ1-3
D: -

DNA: TGTGCCAGCTGGACTAGCGGATCCTACGAGCAGTACTTC
CDR3: CASWTSGSYEQYF
size: -
V: TRBV21-1
J: TRBJ2-7
D: -

DNA: TGTGCCAGCAAACGGGACTACCATAGCAATCAGCCCCAGCATTTT
CDR3: CASKRDYHSNQPQHF
size: -
V: TRBV2
J: TRBJ1-5
D: -

DNA: TGTGCCAGCAGCCCGGGACTAGCGGTCGGGAACGAGCAGTACTTC
CDR3: CASSPGLAVGNEQYF
size: -
V: TRBV7-2
J: TRBJ2-7
D: TRBD2

DNA: TGCAGTGCTAGTGCGACAACAGATCAGCCCCAGCATTTT
CDR3: CSASATTDQPQHF
size: -
V: TRBV20-1
J: TRBJ1-5
D: -

DNA: TGTGCCAGCAGCTGGACAGGGGGCGGCGAAAAACTGTTTTTT
CDR3: CASSWTGGGEKLFF
size: -
V: TRBV5-5
J: TRBJ1-4
D: TRBD1